These 16 T cell receptor beta chains came from one sample sequenced in a study of blood T cell repertoires in COVID-19. Method: immunoSEQ multiplex PCR; TCRdb's copy keeps in-frame clones and lacks some. There are just over 250,000 clones in the sample; around 90% occur only once, and approximately 3.8% lies in the top ten. Sequenced: peripheral blood. The origin of the receptors is a man in his 60s who had recovered from COVID-19.

The CDR3 reads CASSLGQLYNSPLHF. In DNA form, the CDR3 reads TGTGCCAGCAGCCTCGGACAGCTCTATAATTCACCCCTCCACTTT. The chain links TRBV5-6 to TRBJ1-6, with D tentatively TRBD1 (6 bases). V dropped 4 bases and J dropped 3 bases, with 11 bases sitting between them. The CDR3 has 15 residues. Germline V CDR1 and CDR2: SGHDT, YYEEEE.

The V call is TRBV5-6, the J call TRBJ2-5; possibly TRBD2 for D (5 bases). CDR1 is SGHDT and CDR2 is YYEEEE in the germline V gene. The germline V and J ends were trimmed by 1 base and 5 bases, with 9 bases remaining between them. This CDR3 spans 13 amino acids. The chain's CDR3 is CASSLFSEETQYF. CDR3 coding DNA: TGTGCCAGCAGCTTGTTTAGCGAGGAGACCCAGTACTTC.

The V gene is TRBV2, the J gene TRBJ1-5, with 10 bases fitting TRBD1. The CDR3 runs to 15 residues. The germline CDR1 and CDR2 sequences are SNHLY and FYNNEI. V lost 4 bases, J lost 3 bases, and 3 bases stayed unmatched. CDR3 region: CASSGDRGYNQPQHF. CDR3 DNA: TGTGCCAGCAGTGGGGACAGGGGCTACAATCAGCCCCAGCATTTT.

The gene calls are TRBV19 and TRBJ2-1, with 9 bases fitting TRBD1. CDR3 size: 17 residues. The ends lost 4 bases at V and 6 bases at J; junction bases unmatched: 13. Germline V lookup: CDR1 LNHDA, CDR2 SQIVND (reference sequence). This CDR3 is CASSTLPGTGFSNEQFF. CDR3 DNA sequence: TGTGCCAGTAGTACTCTTCCCGGGACAGGGTTTTCCAATGAGCAGTTCTTC.

The V gene is TRBV5-1, the J gene TRBJ2-7, with D maybe TRBD1 (7 bases). The CDR3 sequence is 16 residues long. The germline V gene encodes CDR1 SGHRS and CDR2 YFSETQ. V gave up 4 bases and J gave up 3 bases, with 20 bases separating them. For the CDR3, the DNA is TGCGCCAGCAGCAAAACAGGGGATGGAGGGTTCTACGAGCAGTACTTC. This codes for CASSKTGDGGFYEQYF.

The chain joins TRBV12-3 or TRBV12-4 to TRBJ2-7, with D tentatively TRBD2 (6 bases). Trimming stripped 3 bases from V and 6 bases from J, with 6 bases between. This CDR3 is 11 amino acids long. The CDR3 protein is CASSLGGEQYF. The DNA for the CDR3 is TGTGCCAGCAGTTTGGGAGGCGAGCAGTACTTC.

The rearrangement uses TRBV5-1 and TRBJ2-1; 7 bases agree with TRBD1. Germline lookup yields CDR1 SGHRS and CDR2 YFSETQ. V dropped 1 base and J dropped 9; count of bases not matched to a gene: 13. There are 16 residues in the CDR3. The CDR3 spells CASSLSTGDPRVEQFF. The CDR3 coding sequence is TGCGCCAGCAGCTTGTCAACAGGGGACCCTAGAGTTGAGCAGTTCTTC.

This chain links TRBV18 with TRBJ1-1; TRBD1 matches 8 bases. The junction had 6 bases not matched to a gene; V was cut back by 4 bases and J by 5 bases. The CDR3 consists of 14 residues. CDR1 and CDR2 from the germline V gene are KGHSH and LQKENI. CDR3 in DNA: TGTGCCAGCTCACTCTCGACAGGGGTTACTGAAGCTTTCTTT. Translation gives CASSLSTGVTEAFF.

The rearrangement uses TRBV7-9 and TRBJ2-1, with D possibly TRBD2 on 7 matching bases. The V gene's germline CDR1 is SEHNR and CDR2 FQNEAQ (reference sequence). Trimming took off 1 base at V and 5 bases at J, with 12 bases between the two ends. The CDR3 consists of 15 residues. CDR3 residues: CASSLEGGGHNEQFF. The CDR3 DNA reads as TGTGCCAGCAGCTTAGAGGGCGGGGGCCACAATGAGCAGTTCTTC.

This clone was seen once. This sequence joins TRBV19 and TRBJ1-6; tentative D call: TRBD1 (5 bases). Between the trimmed V and J ends, which lost 5 bases and 6 bases, there was a span of 14 bases. The CDR3 has 15 residues. The germline V gene has CDR1 LNHDA and CDR2 SQIVND (reference sequence). The CDR3 nucleotides read TGTGCCAGTAGTGCCATAGCGGGACTTAATTCACCCCTCCACTTT. Protein sequence: CASSAIAGLNSPLHF.

The V call is TRBV9, the J call TRBJ2-7, with D unclear. Germline loops: CDR1 SGDLS, CDR2 YYNGEE. The germline V and J ends were trimmed by 0 bases and 9 bases, with 13 bases remaining between them. The CDR3 covers 13 residues. The CDR3 sequence: CASSVGLQRLQYF. The DNA of the CDR3 is TGTGCCAGCAGCGTAGGACTCCAGAGGCTGCAGTACTTC.

The V gene is TRBV19, the J gene TRBJ2-1; perhaps TRBD2 as D (6 bases). CDR3 length equals 14 residues. Germline loops: CDR1 LNHDA, CDR2 SQIVND (reference sequence). Trimming stripped 5 bases from V and 6 bases from J, with 14 bases between. The CDR3 bases are TGTGCCAGTAGTTGGGGACTTGCTCTCAATGAGCAGTTCTTC. Translation gives CASSWGLALNEQFF.

The V gene is TRBV30, the J gene TRBJ2-5; possible D gene TRBD2, 6 bases. V lost 2 bases to trimming and J lost 1 base, with 14 bases between them. The germline V gene has CDR1 GTSNPN and CDR2 SVGIG (reference sequence). The CDR3 contains 15 residues. The CDR3 spells CAWSIQAGPQETQYF. CDR3 in DNA: TGTGCCTGGAGTATTCAAGCGGGCCCCCAAGAGACCCAGTACTTC.

The chain carries TRBV20-1 and TRBJ2-1, with TRBD2 identical over 10 bases. V was pared by 3 bases and J by 7 bases, with 6 bases of the junction left unmatched. The CDR3 totals 14 residues. Germline-derived CDR1 and CDR2 are DFQATT and SNEGSKA (reference sequence). The CDR3 region is CSASIAGGKNEQFF. CDR3 coding DNA: TGCAGTGCTAGTATAGCGGGGGGTAAGAATGAGCAGTTCTTC.

V and J are TRBV4-1 and TRBJ1-4; 9 bases fit TRBD1. Germline V lookup: CDR1 MGHRA, CDR2 YSYEKL. This CDR3 has 16 residues. J gave up 7 bases and V 4 bases, and 10 bases lay outside the gene matches. CDR3 sequence: CASSLGQGQGREKLFF. In DNA form, the CDR3 reads TGCGCCAGCAGCCTGGGGCAAGGACAGGGGCGTGAAAAACTGTTTTTT.

Remarks on this clone: The identical CDR3 is also encoded by other nucleotide sequences in the sample. The genes are TRBV7-3 and TRBJ1-1; D gene uncertain. The V end was cut by 1 base, the J end by 4 bases, with 7 bases between. This CDR3 is built from 13 residues. CDR1 and CDR2 from the germline V gene are SGHTA and FQGTGA. DNA for the CDR3: TGTGCCAGCAGCTTAAGACAAGGCACTGAAGCTTTCTTT. Translated: CASSLRQGTEAFF.